What follows describes a single T cell receptor beta chain. Antigen: not known. After removal of 1 base from V and 6 bases from J, the junction contained 0 bases not matched to a gene. This CDR3 region has 13 residues. Germline assignment: CDR1 KGHSH and CDR2 LQKENI. The donors were part of the validation cohort, which consisted of over a hundred subjects and was separate from the first cohort of roughly 620 subjects. This table comes from immunoSEQ multiplex PCR, and its TCRdb copy is limited to in-frame clones, with some not included. Of some 240,000 clones listed, roughly 84% are singletons. The data belong to a study of cytomegalovirus exposure and HLA in healthy donors. Study-level points and caveats: Associated with cytomegalovirus, according to the listing, were 150 to 200 TCR beta chains. There were some public TCRs occurring in many donors, but most TCR sequences were rare. A subsequent analysis found that TCR clusters from the first cohort also tended to co-occur in the 90 to 150 validation repertoires, with less than 95% of cluster scores above 0.

The receptor's source is a woman between 18 and 29 years old in good health and CMV-seropositive. The source material was PBMCs. The rearrangement links TRBV18 to TRBJ1-5, with TRBD1 matching over 7 bases. CDR3 bases: TGTGCCAGCTCACCACAGGGGGCTCAGCCCCAGCATTTT. This translates into CASSPQGAQPQHF.